This TCR beta chain was captured by sequencing in a study of breast tumors, draining lymph nodes, adjacent tissues. General observations from the study: Luminal-like breast cancer showed significantly higher tumor–nontumor repertoire similarity than basal-like.

TCRdb fed the multiplex PCR reads into MiXCR, producing one record per CDR3 protein. The sample includes fewer than 250,000 distinct CDR3 sequences, about 30% seen only once; the top ten take approximately 1.4%. V lost 1 base, J lost 0 bases, and 10 bases lay in between. CDR3 length: 15 amino acids. Germline lookup yields CDR1 MNHEY and CDR2 SVGAGI. This clonotype was detected ten times or more. Its antigen remains unidentified. Axillary draining lymph nodes of breast cancer patients supplied the node samples. This TCR was sampled from a female donor with breast cancer. Some clones in this sample may be carry-over from other donors' samples. The sequencing input was axillary lymph node tissue. The V and J genes are TRBV6-5 and TRBJ2-7, with a possible D match to TRBD1 (6 bases). CDR3 nucleotides: TGTGCCAGCAGTTACTACACAGGGACCTCCTACGAGCAGTACTTC. Its translation is CASSYYTGTSYEQYF.